The present TCR beta chain was sequenced within a study of CD8+ T cells in alopecia areata. General study points: Against the mouse data, patients shared TCRs less clearly, possibly for HLA reasons. There were many expanded lesional clones persisting in scalp and blood during tofacitinib. Tofacitinib produced a significant decrease in scalp clonality and in expanded CD8+ clones among the top 100.

With respect to this clone: Its antigen is not known.

Reverse transcription of extracted RNA yielded cDNA, which provided the sequencing template. The data were produced by immunoSEQ multiplex PCR, yet TCRdb's version contains in-frame clones alone and is incomplete. The data show tens of thousands of clones, over 70% seen once. Treatment described: oral pan-JAK inhibitor, 5-10 mg twice daily. Those with alopecia areata gave lesional scalp punch biopsies and peripheral blood. This CDR3 is 11 amino acids long. Trimming pared 1 base from V and 7 bases from J, leaving 4 bases between. Germline-derived CDR1 and CDR2 are SEHNR and FQNEAQ (reference sequence).

This specimen was CD8+ T cells sorted from blood, taken at week 44, from a patient treated with tofacitinib. The rearrangement joins TRBV7-9 to TRBJ1-1; the D is unclear. The TCR originated in a human donor with alopecia areata. The CDR3 DNA sequence: TGTGCCAGCAGCTTAGACAGTGAAGCTTTCTTT. Its translation: CASSLDSEAFF.